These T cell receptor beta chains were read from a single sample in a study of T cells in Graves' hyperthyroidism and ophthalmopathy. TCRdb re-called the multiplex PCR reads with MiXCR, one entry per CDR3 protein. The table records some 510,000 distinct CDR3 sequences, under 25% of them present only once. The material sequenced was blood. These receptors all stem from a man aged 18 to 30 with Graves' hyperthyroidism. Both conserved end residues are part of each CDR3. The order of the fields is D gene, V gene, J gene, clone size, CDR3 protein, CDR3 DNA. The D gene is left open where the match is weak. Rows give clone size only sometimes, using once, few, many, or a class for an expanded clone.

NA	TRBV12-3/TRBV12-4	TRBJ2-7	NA	CTSSRGHPQEQYF	TGTACCAGCAGCCGGGGACATCCGCAGGAGCAGTACTTC
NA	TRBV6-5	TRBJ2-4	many	CASSYFVKGLAKNIQYF	TGTGCCAGCAGTTACTTCGTAAAGGGTTTAGCCAAAAACATTCAGTACTTC
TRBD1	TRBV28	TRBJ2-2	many	CASSRDRVNTGELFF	TGTGCCAGCAGTCGGGACAGGGTCAACACCGGGGAGCTGTTTTTT
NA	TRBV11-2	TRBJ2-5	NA	CASSPPQGRLQETQYF	TGTGCCAGCAGCCCGCCCCAAGGACGGCTACAAGAGACCCAGTACTTC
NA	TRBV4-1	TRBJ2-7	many	CASSQDHGSSYEQYF	TGCGCCAGCAGCCAAGATCACGGGAGCTCCTACGAGCAGTACTTC
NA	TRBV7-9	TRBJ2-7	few	CASSAAIFYEQYF	TGTGCCAGCAGCGCCGCCATCTTCTACGAGCAGTACTTC
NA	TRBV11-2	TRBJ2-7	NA	CASSLYVGDPYEQYF	TGTGCCAGCAGCTTATATGTAGGGGATCCCTACGAGCAGTACTTC
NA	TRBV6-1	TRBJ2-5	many	CASRMGIQETQYF	TGTGCCAGCAGAATGGGGATTCAAGAGACCCAGTACTTC
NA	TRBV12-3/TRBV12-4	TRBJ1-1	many	CASSLTGPNTEAFF	TGTGCCAGCAGTTTAACAGGTCCGAACACTGAAGCTTTCTTT
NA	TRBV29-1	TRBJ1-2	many	CSVEKGMNYGYTF	TGCAGCGTTGAAAAAGGGATGAACTATGGCTACACCTTC